This T cell receptor beta chain appears in the sequencing data of a study of T cell changes during pregnancy in multiple sclerosis. This clone was picked up one time. This CDR3 is 16 amino acids long. The germline CDR1 and CDR2 sequences are SGDLS and YYNGEE. The V segment lost 3 bases and the J segment 2 bases; nucleotides outside the gene matches: 9. Clones were read by immunoSEQ multiplex PCR, and TCRdb kept only the in-frame ones, dropping some. Of about 100,000 clones listed, 92% are singletons. This specimen was peripheral blood, taken after pregnancy. This clonotype originated in a female donor with multiple sclerosis, enrolled in a pregnancy study. The chain recombines TRBV9 with TRBJ2-3; 7 bases map to TRBD1. DNA for the CDR3: TGTGCCAGCAGCGCAGGGGGTCGGGGCCACACAGATACGCAGTATTTT. It encodes CASSAGGRGHTDTQYF. Full variable domain (missing parts from reference TRBV9 and TRBJ2-3): DSGVTQTPKHLITATGQRVTLRCSPRSGDLSVYWYQQSLDQGLQFLIQYYNGEERAKGNILERFSAQQFPDLHSELNLSSLELGDSALYFCASSAGGRGHTDTQYFGPGTRLTVL.